A single sample gave rise to the 24 T cell receptor beta chains below, sequenced in a study of blood T cell repertoires in COVID-19. Data came from immunoSEQ multiplex PCR; TCRdb stores just in-frame clones and leaves some out. The repertoire holds roughly 340,000 clones, with 80% to 90% as singletons. Sequencing used PBMCs or T cells enriched from blood (not recorded which). All receptors derive from a young man who had recovered from COVID-19.

For this clone: Additional DNA sequences in this sample encode the identical CDR3. J is TRBJ2-1 and V is TRBV4-3; 7 bases are shared with TRBD2. The CDR3 is made up of 16 amino acids. V lost 0 bases, J lost 1 base, and 3 bases stayed unmatched. The germline CDR1 and CDR2 sequences are LGHNA and YSLEER. Written as DNA, the CDR3 is TGCGCCAGCAGCCAAGATTCGGGGGGTTCCTACAATGAGCAGTTCTTC. Its protein is CASSQDSGGSYNEQFF.

The chain is built from TRBV9 and TRBJ1-2; 7 nucleotides align to TRBD1. Germline V gene lookup returns CDR1 SGDLS and CDR2 YYNGEE. The CDR3 has 15 amino acids. Losses at the gene ends were 0 bases for V and 5 bases for J; bases not matched to a gene: 7. The CDR3 region is CASSVGQGDKYGYTF. The CDR3 bases are TGTGCCAGCAGCGTAGGGCAGGGGGACAAGTATGGCTACACCTTC.

V usage is TRBV4-2 and J usage is TRBJ2-3, with 8 positions matching TRBD2. Losses at the gene ends were 0 bases for V and 1 base for J; bases not matched to a gene: 6. Germline lookup yields CDR1 LGHNA and CDR2 YNFKEQ. The length of the CDR3 is 17 residues. In DNA, the CDR3 is TGTGCCAGCAGCCAAGATGGGAGCGGGGGAGGCACAGATACGCAGTATTTT. Translated: CASSQDGSGGGTDTQYF.

In this sample, this clone turned up once. This chain connects TRBV28 to TRBJ2-3; 9 positions agree with TRBD1. The junction had 6 bases not matched to a gene; V was cut back by 6 bases and J by 2 bases. Germline V gene sequence: CDR1 MDHEN, CDR2 SYDVKM. The CDR3 consists of 15 residues. Written as DNA, the CDR3 is TGTGCCAGCAGCAAAGGGACAGGGTACACAGATACGCAGTATTTT. This translates into CASSKGTGYTDTQYF.

This sequence joins TRBV28 and TRBJ2-3; D call uncertain. V lost 6 bases to trimming and J lost 11 bases, with 18 bases between them. This CDR3 is built from 13 residues. Germline CDR1 is MDHEN and CDR2 is SYDVKM. The CDR3 sequence: CASRKRFLNMQYF. CDR3 nucleotides: TGTGCCAGCAGAAAGCGTTTCCTGAATATGCAGTATTTT.

The gene calls are TRBV30 and TRBJ2-5; 7 positions match TRBD1. CDR3 length: 13 amino acids. The junction had 3 bases not matched to a gene; V was cut back by 1 base and J by 4 bases. Germline V CDR1 and CDR2: GTSNPN, SVGIG (reference sequence). The CDR3 loop is CAWSGSGGETQYF. CDR3 DNA: TGTGCCTGGAGTGGGTCAGGGGGAGAGACCCAGTACTTC.

J is TRBJ1-1 and V is TRBV5-1; a possible D gene is TRBD1 (5 bases). Germline V gives CDR1 SGHRS, CDR2 YFSETQ. The CDR3 runs 13 residues. V lost 5 bases and J 11 bases, leaving 19 bases between the germline ends. Written as DNA, the CDR3 is TGCGCCAGCAGTCAGCAGGGTAGTGTGTGGGCTTTCTTT. It specifies CASSQQGSVWAFF.

This clone showed up just once. This specimen includes other DNA sequences encoding the same CDR3. The chain has TRBV7-9 and TRBJ2-1, with 7 bases lining up with TRBD1. V lost 4 bases and J lost 4; bases outside the gene matches: 1. The CDR3 covers 13 residues. In germline, CDR1 is SEHNR, CDR2 FQNEAQ (reference sequence). In nucleotides, the CDR3 is TGTGCCAGCAGCTCGGGACAGTACAATGAGCAGTTCTTC. Translating gives CASSSGQYNEQFF. Supplemented by reference TRBV7-9 and TRBJ2-1, the full variable domain reads DTGVSQNPRHKITKRGQNVTFRCDPISEHNRLYWYRQTLGQGPEFLTYFQNEAQLEKSRLLSDRFSAERPKGSFSTLEIQRTEQGDSAMYLCASSSGQYNEQFFGPGTRLTVL.

The chain recombines TRBV5-4 with TRBJ2-5; 8 nucleotides line up with TRBD1. Unmatched junction bases numbered 10, after V lost 9 bases and J lost 3 bases. The germline V gene has CDR1 SGHNT and CDR2 YYREEE (reference sequence). The CDR3 length is 14 residues. CDR3 nucleotides: TGTGCCACAAGACGACAGGGGACCAAAGAGACCCAGTACTTC. It specifies CATRRQGTKETQYF.

J is TRBJ1-2 and V is TRBV10-2; 12 bases map to TRBD1. Germline CDR1 reads WSHSY; CDR2 reads SAAADI. This CDR3 has 15 residues. With 7 bases clipped from V and 8 bases from J, the junction kept 11 bases outside the gene matches. Written as DNA, the CDR3 is TGCGCCAGCACCGGGACAGGGGGCGCCGGGAACGGCTACACCTTC. Protein product: CASTGTGGAGNGYTF.

The V call is TRBV6-2 or TRBV6-3, the J call TRBJ2-1, with TRBD2 identical over 14 bases. Germline V lookup: CDR1 MNHEY, CDR2 SVGEGT. V shed 6 bases and J 7 bases; nucleotides not matched to a gene: 11. The CDR3 totals 17 residues. The CDR3 sequence is CASSVHQGLAGDNEQFF. The CDR3 nucleotides are TGTGCCAGCAGCGTCCACCAGGGACTAGCGGGAGATAATGAGCAGTTCTTC.

The J gene is TRBJ1-6, the V gene TRBV5-4; weak D call: TRBD1 (5 bases). CDR3 length: 13 amino acids. Germline CDR1 is SGHNT and CDR2 is YYREEE (reference sequence). V was clipped by 1 base and J by 10 bases, with 9 bases between them. CDR3 nucleotide sequence: TGTGCCAGCAGCTTGAAGGGGAACTCACCCCTCCACTTT. This encodes CASSLKGNSPLHF.

This chain links TRBV3-1 (or the pseudogene TRBV3-2) with TRBJ1-2; D unclear. Germline values: CDR1 LGHDT, CDR2 YNNKEL (reference sequence). V lost 3 bases and J 0 bases, leaving 8 bases between the germline ends. The CDR3 is made up of 14 amino acids. The CDR3 nucleotides are TGTGCCAGCAGCCAGTCGACTACTAACTATGGCTACACCTTC. This encodes CASSQSTTNYGYTF.

V usage is TRBV6-5 and J usage is TRBJ2-1, with a possible D match to TRBD2 (5 bases). This CDR3 comprises 16 residues. Germline V gene data show CDR1 as MNHEY and CDR2 as SVGAGI. V was pared by 0 bases and J by 5 bases, with 14 bases between. CDR3 nucleotide sequence: TGTGCCAGCAGTTACTCGGGAGCCATTTCTAACAATGAGCAGTTCTTC. Translating it yields CASSYSGAISNNEQFF.

The V call is TRBV19, the J call TRBJ2-4; 7 bases are shared with TRBD1. The CDR3 covers 17 residues. Per germline, CDR1 LNHDA and CDR2 SQIVND (reference sequence). V was clipped by 2 bases and J by 0 bases; unmatched bases: 7. CDR3 nucleotide sequence: TGTGCCAGTAGTATAATGACGCAGGGGGAAGCCAAAAACATTCAGTACTTC. Translated, it gives CASSIMTQGEAKNIQYF.

The J gene is TRBJ2-5, the V gene TRBV9; TRBD1 matches at 11 bases. Germline V gene lookup returns CDR1 SGDLS and CDR2 YYNGEE. This CDR3 has 16 amino acids. The V segment lost 4 bases and the J segment 5 bases; nucleotides outside the gene matches: 10. In nucleotides, the CDR3 is TGTGCCAGCAGCCCGGTGGGGACAGGGGGGAGGGAGACCCAGTACTTC. Protein product: CASSPVGTGGRETQYF.

This rearrangement joins TRBV3-1 (or the pseudogene TRBV3-2) to TRBJ1-2; a possible D gene is TRBD1 (5 bases). Germline V gene lookup returns CDR1 LGHDT and CDR2 YNNKEL (reference sequence). Between the trimmed V and J ends, which lost 0 bases and 6 bases, there was a span of 14 bases. There are 15 residues in the CDR3. CDR3 DNA sequence: TGTGCCAGCAGCCAAGATATAGGCAGGGTGGATGGCTACACCTTC. Translated: CASSQDIGRVDGYTF.

The genes are TRBV3-1 (or the pseudogene TRBV3-2) and TRBJ1-1, with D maybe TRBD1 (6 bases). Germline CDR1 LGHDT, CDR2 YNNKEL (reference sequence). This CDR3 region has 14 residues. V lost 2 bases and J 5 bases, leaving 12 bases between the germline ends. CDR3: CASSQLDRPTEAFF. CDR3 sequence (DNA): TGTGCCAGCAGCCAACTAGACAGGCCAACTGAAGCTTTCTTT.

The J gene is TRBJ1-4, the V gene TRBV6-1; no firm D call. The CDR3 has 17 residues. Between the trimmed V and J ends, which lost 2 bases and 8 bases, there was a span of 21 bases. Germline-derived CDR1 and CDR2 are MNHNS and SASEGT. This chain's CDR3 is CASSELIRPIGGEKLFF. The CDR3 DNA reads as TGTGCCAGCAGTGAATTAATTCGGCCTATCGGAGGGGAAAAACTGTTTTTT.

V usage is TRBV20-1 and J usage is TRBJ2-2, with unresolved D. The germline gives CDR1 DFQATT, CDR2 SNEGSKA (reference sequence). The CDR3 runs 13 residues. The V end lost 3 bases, the J end lost 1 base, and 6 bases lay between the germline ends. The CDR3 loop reads CSASSLNTGELFF. The CDR3 DNA sequence: TGCAGTGCTAGTAGCCTGAACACCGGGGAGCTGTTTTTT.

This clone was seen only once. V gene TRBV4-1 combines with J gene TRBJ1-1, with D hard to call. This CDR3 region has 13 residues. Germline-derived CDR1 and CDR2 are MGHRA and YSYEKL. V was shortened by 1 base and J by 1 base, with 4 bases between the two germline ends. In DNA form, the CDR3 reads TGCGCCAGCAGCCAAGGAGGGAACACTGAAGCTTTCTTT. Protein product: CASSQGGNTEAFF.

This sequence joins TRBV2 and TRBJ2-3; 14 bases agree with TRBD2. Germline V gene data show CDR1 as SNHLY and CDR2 as FYNNEI. V gave up 2 bases and J gave up 6 bases; unmatched junction bases: 10. The CDR3 covers 18 residues. The CDR3: CASSERPGLAGGRDTQYF. As DNA, the CDR3 is TGTGCCAGCAGTGAACGCCCAGGACTAGCGGGGGGTAGGGATACGCAGTATTTT. Variable domain in full (rest from reference TRBV2 and TRBJ2-3): EPEVTQTPSHQVTQMGQEVILRCVPISNHLYFYWYRQILGQKVEFLVSFYNNEISEKSEIFDDQFSVERPDGSNFTLKIRSTKLEDSAMYFCASSERPGLAGGRDTQYFGPGTRLTVL.

The chain carries TRBV7-3 and TRBJ2-3, with TRBD2 identical over 11 bases. V lost 2 bases, J lost 3 bases, and 1 base stayed unmatched. The V gene's germline CDR1 is SGHTA and CDR2 FQGTGA. This CDR3 is 15 amino acids long. For the CDR3, the DNA is TGTGCCAGCAGCTTAGGACTAGCGGGTACAGATACGCAGTATTTT. Translated: CASSLGLAGTDTQYF.

This chain uses TRBV19 with TRBJ2-2, with 8 bases fitting TRBD1. Trimming took 4 bases from V and 4 from J; bases not matched to a gene: 8. The length of the CDR3 is 16 residues. Germline values: CDR1 LNHDA, CDR2 SQIVND (reference sequence). The DNA of the CDR3 is TGTGCCAGTAGTAGCGCAGGACAGGGTGGCACCGGGGAGCTGTTTTTT. It is translated as CASSSAGQGGTGELFF. The full variable domain, completed using reference TRBV19 and TRBJ2-2, is DGGITQSPKYLFRKEGQNVTLSCEQNLNHDAMYWYRQDPGQGLRLIYYSQIVNDFQKGDIAEGYSVSREKKESFPLTVTSAQKNPTAFYLCASSSAGQGGTGELFFGEGSRLTVL.